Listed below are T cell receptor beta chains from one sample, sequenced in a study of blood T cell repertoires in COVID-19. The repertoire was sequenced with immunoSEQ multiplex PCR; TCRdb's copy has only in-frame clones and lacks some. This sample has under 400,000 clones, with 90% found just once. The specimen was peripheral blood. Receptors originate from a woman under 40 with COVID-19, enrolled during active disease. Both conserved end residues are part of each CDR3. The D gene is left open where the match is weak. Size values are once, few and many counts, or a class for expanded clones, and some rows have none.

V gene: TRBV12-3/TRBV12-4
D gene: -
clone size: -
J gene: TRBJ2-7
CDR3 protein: CASSSAYEQYF
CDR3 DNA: TGTGCCAGCAGTTCCGCCTACGAGCAGTACTTC

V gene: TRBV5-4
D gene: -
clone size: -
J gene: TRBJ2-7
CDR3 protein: CASSPRGAYEQYF
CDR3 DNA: TGTGCCAGCAGCCCCCGGGGGGCGTACGAGCAGTACTTC

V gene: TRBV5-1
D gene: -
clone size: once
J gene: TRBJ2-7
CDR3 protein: CASSLLAGIVSYEQYF
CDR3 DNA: TGCGCCAGCAGCTTGTTGGCAGGAATTGTGTCCTACGAGCAGTACTTC

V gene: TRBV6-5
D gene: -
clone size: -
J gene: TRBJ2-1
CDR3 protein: CASSPTWGRINEQFF
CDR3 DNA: TGTGCCAGCAGCCCCACATGGGGGAGGATCAATGAGCAGTTCTTC

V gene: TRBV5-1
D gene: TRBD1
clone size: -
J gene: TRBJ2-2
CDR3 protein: CASSLTGTANAGELFF
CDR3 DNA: TGCGCCAGCAGCTTGACCGGGACAGCGAACGCCGGGGAGCTGTTTTTT

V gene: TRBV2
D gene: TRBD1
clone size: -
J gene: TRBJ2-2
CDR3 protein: CASRPGQANTGELFF
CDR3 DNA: TGTGCCAGCAGGCCGGGACAGGCAAACACCGGGGAGCTGTTTTTT

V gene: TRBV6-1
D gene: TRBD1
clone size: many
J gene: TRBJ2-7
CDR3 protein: CASSEVGRGTVSYEQYF
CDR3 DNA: TGTGCCAGCAGTGAAGTTGGGAGAGGGACAGTATCCTACGAGCAGTACTTC

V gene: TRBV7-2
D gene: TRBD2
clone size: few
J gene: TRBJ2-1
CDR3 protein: CASSPPGLAGGGQFF
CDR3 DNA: TGTGCCAGCAGCCCGCCGGGACTAGCGGGAGGCGGGCAGTTCTTC

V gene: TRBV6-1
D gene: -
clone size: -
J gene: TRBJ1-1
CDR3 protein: CASSEGRAEGREAFF
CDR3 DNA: TGTGCCAGCAGTGAAGGGCGGGCCGAGGGAAGAGAAGCTTTCTTT

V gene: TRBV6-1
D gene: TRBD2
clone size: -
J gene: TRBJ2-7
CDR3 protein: CASSAGLAGNLQQYF
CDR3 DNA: TGTGCCAGCAGTGCGGGACTAGCGGGAAATCTTCAGCAGTACTTC

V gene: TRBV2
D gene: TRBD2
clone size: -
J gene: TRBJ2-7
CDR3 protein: CASRGTSGRAQGQYF
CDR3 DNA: TGTGCCAGCAGGGGGACTAGCGGGAGGGCCCAGGGGCAGTACTTC

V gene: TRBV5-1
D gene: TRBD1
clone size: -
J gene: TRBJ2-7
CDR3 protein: CASSPTGGVYEQYF
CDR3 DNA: TGCGCCAGCAGCCCGACAGGGGGCGTCTACGAGCAGTACTTC

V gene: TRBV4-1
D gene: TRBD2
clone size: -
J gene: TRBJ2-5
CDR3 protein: CASSQESIAGGFAETQYF
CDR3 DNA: TGCGCCAGCAGCCAAGAGTCCATAGCGGGAGGATTCGCGGAGACCCAGTACTTC

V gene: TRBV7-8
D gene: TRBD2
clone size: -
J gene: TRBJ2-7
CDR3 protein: CASSSLAGGPNEQYF
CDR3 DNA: TGTGCCAGCAGCTCCCTAGCGGGAGGGCCCAACGAGCAGTACTTC

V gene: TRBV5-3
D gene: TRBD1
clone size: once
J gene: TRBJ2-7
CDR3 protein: CARSLDFTGQGTTYEQYF
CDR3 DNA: TGTGCCAGAAGCTTGGACTTTACGGGACAGGGGACGACCTACGAGCAGTACTTC

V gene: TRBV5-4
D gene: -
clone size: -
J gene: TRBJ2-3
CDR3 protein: CASSPRTARRTDTQYF
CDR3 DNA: TGTGCCAGCAGCCCCCGGACAGCAAGGAGGACAGATACGCAGTATTTT

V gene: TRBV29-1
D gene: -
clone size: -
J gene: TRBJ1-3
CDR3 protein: CSVEESLGNTIYF
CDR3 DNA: TGCAGCGTTGAAGAGTCGTTAGGAAACACCATATATTTT

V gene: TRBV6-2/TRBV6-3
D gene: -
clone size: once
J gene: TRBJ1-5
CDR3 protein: CASSYPQGGGLSNQPQHF
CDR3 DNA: TGTGCCAGCAGTTACCCCCAGGGAGGAGGTTTGAGCAATCAGCCCCAGCATTTT

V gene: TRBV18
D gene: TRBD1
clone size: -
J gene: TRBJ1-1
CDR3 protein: CASSQTFDRVNTEAFF
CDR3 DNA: TGTGCCAGCTCACAAACGTTTGACAGGGTGAACACTGAAGCTTTCTTT

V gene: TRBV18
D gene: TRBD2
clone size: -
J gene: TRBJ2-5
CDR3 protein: CASSPVASGNPRETQYF
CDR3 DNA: TGTGCCAGCTCACCAGTGGCTAGCGGGAACCCCAGGGAGACCCAGTACTTC

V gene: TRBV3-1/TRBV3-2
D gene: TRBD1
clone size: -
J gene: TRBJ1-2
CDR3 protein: CASGDRGFYGYTF
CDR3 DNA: TGTGCCAGCGGGGACAGGGGCTTCTATGGCTACACCTTC

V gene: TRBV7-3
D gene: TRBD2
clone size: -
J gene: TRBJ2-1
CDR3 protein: CASRLFGTSGRSSYNEQFF
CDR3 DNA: TGTGCCAGCAGGCTCTTTGGGACTAGCGGGAGATCCTCCTACAATGAGCAGTTCTTC

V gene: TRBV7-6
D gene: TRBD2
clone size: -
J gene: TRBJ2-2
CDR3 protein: CASSRGLAGVDTGELFF
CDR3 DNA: TGTGCCAGCAGCCGGGGACTAGCGGGAGTGGACACCGGGGAGCTGTTTTTT

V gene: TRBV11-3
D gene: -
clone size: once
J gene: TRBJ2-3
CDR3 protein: CASSPGGLLDTQYF
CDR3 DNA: TGTGCCAGCAGCCCCGGAGGACTACTCGATACGCAGTATTTT

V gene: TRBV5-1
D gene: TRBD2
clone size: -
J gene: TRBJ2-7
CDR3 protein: CASSLGLGGGPGEQYF
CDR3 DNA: TGCGCCAGCAGCTTAGGTCTCGGGGGAGGGCCGGGAGAGCAGTACTTC

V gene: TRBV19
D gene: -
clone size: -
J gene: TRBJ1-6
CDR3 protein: CASSPGPGVGALHF
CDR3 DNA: TGTGCCAGTAGTCCTGGACCGGGAGTGGGGGCCCTCCACTTT

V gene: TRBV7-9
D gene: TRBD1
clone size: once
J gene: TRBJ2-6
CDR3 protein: CASSSGQGKSSGANVLTF
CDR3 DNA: TGTGCCAGCAGCTCTGGACAGGGCAAGAGCTCTGGGGCCAACGTCCTGACTTTC

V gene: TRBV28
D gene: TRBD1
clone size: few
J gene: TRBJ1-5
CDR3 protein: CASSPTGASSNQPQHF
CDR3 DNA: TGTGCCAGCAGTCCAACAGGGGCGTCCAGCAATCAGCCCCAGCATTTT

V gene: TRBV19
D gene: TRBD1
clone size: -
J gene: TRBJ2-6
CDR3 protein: CASRRQGYGANVLTF
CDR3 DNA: TGTGCCAGTAGAAGACAGGGGTATGGGGCCAACGTCCTGACTTTC

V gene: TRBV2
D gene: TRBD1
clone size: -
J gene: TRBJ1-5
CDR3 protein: CASDRDSNQPQHF
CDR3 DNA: TGTGCCAGCGACAGGGATAGCAATCAGCCCCAGCATTTT

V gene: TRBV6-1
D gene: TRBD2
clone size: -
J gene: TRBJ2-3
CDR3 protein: CASSEDGAGDTDTQYF
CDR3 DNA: TGTGCCAGCAGTGAAGATGGAGCGGGAGACACAGATACGCAGTATTTT

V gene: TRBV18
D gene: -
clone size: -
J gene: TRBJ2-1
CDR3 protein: CASSPDSGNEQFF
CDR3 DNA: TGTGCCAGCTCACCGGACAGCGGCAATGAGCAGTTCTTC

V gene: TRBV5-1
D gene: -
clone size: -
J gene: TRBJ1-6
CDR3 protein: CASSFERGMHSPLHF
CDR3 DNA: TGCGCCAGCAGCTTCGAAAGGGGGATGCATTCACCCCTCCACTTT

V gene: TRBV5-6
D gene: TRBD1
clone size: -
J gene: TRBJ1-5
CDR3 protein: CASSLGGQGRNQPQHF
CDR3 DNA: TGTGCCAGCAGCTTGGGGGGACAGGGAAGGAATCAGCCCCAGCATTTT

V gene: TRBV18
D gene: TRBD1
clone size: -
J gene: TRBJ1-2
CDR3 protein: CASSPPVTGEGYTF
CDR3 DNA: TGTGCCAGCTCACCACCGGTCACAGGGGAAGGCTACACCTTC

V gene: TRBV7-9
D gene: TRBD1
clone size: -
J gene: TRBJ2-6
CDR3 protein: CASSLVGTVYSGANVLTF
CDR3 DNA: TGTGCCAGCAGCTTAGTGGGGACAGTTTACTCTGGGGCCAACGTCCTGACTTTC

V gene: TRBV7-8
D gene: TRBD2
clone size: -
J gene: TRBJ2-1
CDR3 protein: CASSLGGLAGEGGEQFF
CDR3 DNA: TGTGCCAGCAGCTTAGGGGGGCTAGCGGGAGAGGGAGGTGAGCAGTTCTTC

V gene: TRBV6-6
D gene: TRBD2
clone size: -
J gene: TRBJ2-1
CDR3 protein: CASSSSGTSGEGEQFF
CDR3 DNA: TGTGCCAGCAGTTCATCCGGGACTAGCGGTGAGGGTGAGCAGTTCTTC

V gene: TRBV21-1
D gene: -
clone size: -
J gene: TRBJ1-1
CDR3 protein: CASSKSYTGKGFGEAFF
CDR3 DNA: TGTGCCAGCAGCAAATCTTATACAGGGAAGGGATTCGGTGAAGCTTTCTTT

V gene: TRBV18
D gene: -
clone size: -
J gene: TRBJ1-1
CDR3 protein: CASSTAGSDTEAFF
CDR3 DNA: TGTGCCAGCTCAACGGCGGGGTCCGACACTGAAGCTTTCTTT

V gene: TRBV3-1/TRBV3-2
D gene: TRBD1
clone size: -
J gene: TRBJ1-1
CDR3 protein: CASSQGIPGQGRDTEAFF
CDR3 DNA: TGTGCCAGCAGCCAAGGGATACCGGGACAGGGGAGGGACACTGAAGCTTTCTTT

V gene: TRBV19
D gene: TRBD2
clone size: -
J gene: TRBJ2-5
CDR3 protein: CASSEGGRTSWTQYF
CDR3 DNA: TGTGCCAGTAGTGAGGGCGGGAGGACTTCATGGACCCAGTACTTC

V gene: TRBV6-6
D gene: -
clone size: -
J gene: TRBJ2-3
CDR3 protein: CASSSLVAFDTQYF
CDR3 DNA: TGTGCCAGCAGCTCACTAGTAGCGTTCGATACGCAGTATTTT

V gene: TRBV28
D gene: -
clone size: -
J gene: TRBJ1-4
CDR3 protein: CASSLSPRGEKLFF
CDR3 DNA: TGTGCCAGCAGTTTATCCCCACGCGGCGAAAAACTGTTTTTT

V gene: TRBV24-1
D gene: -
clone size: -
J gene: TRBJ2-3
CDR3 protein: CATSDQGMVDTQYF
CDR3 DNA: TGTGCCACCAGTGATCAGGGTATGGTAGATACGCAGTATTTT

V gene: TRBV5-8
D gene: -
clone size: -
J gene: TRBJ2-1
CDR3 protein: CASSFGSSSYNEQFF
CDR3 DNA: TGTGCCAGCAGCTTCGGTTCTAGCTCCTACAATGAGCAGTTCTTC